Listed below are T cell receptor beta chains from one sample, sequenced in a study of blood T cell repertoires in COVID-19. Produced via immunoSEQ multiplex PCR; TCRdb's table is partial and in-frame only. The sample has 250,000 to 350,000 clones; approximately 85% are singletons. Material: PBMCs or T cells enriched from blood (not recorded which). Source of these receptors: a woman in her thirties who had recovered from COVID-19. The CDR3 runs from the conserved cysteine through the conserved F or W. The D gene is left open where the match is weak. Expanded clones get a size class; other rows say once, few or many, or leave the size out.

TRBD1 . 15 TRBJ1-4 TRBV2 TGTGCCAGCAGGTTTTCCGGGACAGATAATGAAAAACTGTTTTTT CASRFSGTDNEKLFF
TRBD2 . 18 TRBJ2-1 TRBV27 TGTGCCAGCAGTTCATCAGTCCTTAGCGGGACTTTCTACAATGAGCAGTTCTTC CASSSSVLSGTFYNEQFF
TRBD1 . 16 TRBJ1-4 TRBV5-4 TGTGCCAGCAGCCGACAGGGATGGGGTTTGGTGGAAAAACTGTTTTTT CASSRQGWGLVEKLFF
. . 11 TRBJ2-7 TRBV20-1 TGCAGTGCCATAACTACTTACGAGCAGTACTTC CSAITTYEQYF
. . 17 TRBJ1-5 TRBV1 TGCACCAGCAGCCACGTACCGGGACAGGGTAGAACGCAGCCCCAGCATTTT CTSSHVPGQGRTQPQHF
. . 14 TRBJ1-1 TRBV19 TGTGCCAGTAGTATACGCCAGGGAATGTATGAAGCTTTCTTT CASSIRQGMYEAFF
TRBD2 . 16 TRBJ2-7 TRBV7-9 TGTGCCAGCAGCTTCCTTAGCGGGGGTATGTGGGACGAGCAGTACTTC CASSFLSGGMWDEQYF
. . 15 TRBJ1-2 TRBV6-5 TGTGCCAGCCGCTGGTGGGGGGGGTCTAACTATGGCTACACCTTC CASRWWGGSNYGYTF
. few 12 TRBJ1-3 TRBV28 TGTGCCAGCAGCTCCCATGGAGACACCATATATTTT CASSSHGDTIYF
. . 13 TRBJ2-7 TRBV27 TGTGCCAGCAGAAGCACTGATTCCTACGAGCAGTACTTC CASRSTDSYEQYF
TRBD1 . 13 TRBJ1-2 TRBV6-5 TGTGCCAGCGTGGGGACAGCCAACTATGGCTACACCTTC CASVGTANYGYTF
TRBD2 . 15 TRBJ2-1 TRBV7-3 TGTGCCAGCAGCCCCGGGACTAGCGGTCACAATGAGCAGTTCTTC CASSPGTSGHNEQFF
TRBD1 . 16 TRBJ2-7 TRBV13 TGTGCCAGCAGCTTAGGGGTCTCAGGGGGAGACTACGAGCAGTACTTC CASSLGVSGGDYEQYF
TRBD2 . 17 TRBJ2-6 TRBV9 TGTGCCAGCAGCAGCTCCGGGACTAACTCTGGGGCCAACGTCCTGACTTTC CASSSSGTNSGANVLTF
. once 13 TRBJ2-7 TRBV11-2 TGTGCCAGCAGCCGCGGGACCCTCTACGAGCAGTACTTC CASSRGTLYEQYF
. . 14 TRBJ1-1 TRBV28 TGTGCCACCTCTAAGGTGGGGAGAAACACTGAAGCTTTCTTT CATSKVGRNTEAFF
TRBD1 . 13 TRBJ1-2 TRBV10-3 TGTGCCATCAGGGGACAGGGGATCGACAGCTACACCTTC CAIRGQGIDSYTF
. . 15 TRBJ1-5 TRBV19 TGTGCCAGTAGTATAGCAGGCATAAGCAATCAGCCCCAGCATTTT CASSIAGISNQPQHF
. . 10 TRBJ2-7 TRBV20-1 TGCAGTGCTAGTGGAGACGAGCAGTACTTC CSASGDEQYF
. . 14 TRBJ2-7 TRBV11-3 TGTGCCAGCAGCTTAACGGACAGCTCCTACGAGCAGTACTTC CASSLTDSSYEQYF
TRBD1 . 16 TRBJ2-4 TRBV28 TGTGCCAGCAGGGAAACAGGGGTCCTAGCCAAAAACATTCAGTACTTC CASRETGVLAKNIQYF
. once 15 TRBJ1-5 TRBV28 TGTGCCAGCAGTTTATACGCAGTGGGCAATCAGCCCCAGCATTTT CASSLYAVGNQPQHF
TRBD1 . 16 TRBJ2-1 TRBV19 TGTGCCAGTACCCTAATAGGACAGGGGATGGTAGATGAGCAGTTCTTC CASTLIGQGMVDEQFF
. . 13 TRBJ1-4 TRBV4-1 TGCGCCAGCAGCCCTCCCCTGTATGAAAAACTGTTTTTT CASSPPLYEKLFF
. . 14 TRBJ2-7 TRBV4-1 TGCGCCAGCAGCAACTTCCAGGGGATGTACGAGCAGTACTTC CASSNFQGMYEQYF
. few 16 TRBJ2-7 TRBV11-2 TGTGCCAGCAGCCCACCAGACCGGGACACATCCTACGAGCAGTACTTC CASSPPDRDTSYEQYF
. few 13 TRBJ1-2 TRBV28 TGTGCCAGCAGTTTAGCGGGGAACTATGGCTACACCTTC CASSLAGNYGYTF
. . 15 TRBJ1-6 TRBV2 TGTGCCAGCATGAGCTTAAGGGGTACTAATTCACCCCTCCACTTT CASMSLRGTNSPLHF
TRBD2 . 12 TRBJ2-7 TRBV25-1 TGTGCCAGTACCGGGGGGGCGTACGAGCAGTACTTC CASTGGAYEQYF
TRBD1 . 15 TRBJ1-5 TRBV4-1 TGCGCCAGCAGCCAAGATAACAGGGGAAATCAGCCCCAGCATTTT CASSQDNRGNQPQHF
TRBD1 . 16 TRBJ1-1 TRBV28 TGTGCCAGCAGGACCCACTGGACAGGCGGTAACACTGAAGCTTTCTTT CASRTHWTGGNTEAFF
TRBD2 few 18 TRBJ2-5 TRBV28 TGTGCCAGCAGTTTGAGTAAATCCAGCGGGGGCGGGGTAGAGACCCAGTACTTC CASSLSKSSGGGVETQYF
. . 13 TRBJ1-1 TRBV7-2 TGTGCCAGCAGCCGAGGTATGAACACTGAAGCTTTCTTT CASSRGMNTEAFF
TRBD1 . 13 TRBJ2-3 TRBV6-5 TGTGCCACGAGGGACAGGGGCACAGATACGCAGTATTTT CATRDRGTDTQYF
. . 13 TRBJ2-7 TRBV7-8 TGTGCCAGCAGCCCCCCACTCTCCTACGAGCAGTACTTC CASSPPLSYEQYF
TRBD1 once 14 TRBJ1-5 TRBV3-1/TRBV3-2 TGTGCCAGCAGCCAAGGCAGGGGGGATCAGCCCCAGCATTTT CASSQGRGDQPQHF
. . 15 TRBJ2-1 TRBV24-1 TGTGCCACCAGTGATCGGGGAAGCTCCTACAATGAGCAGTTCTTC CATSDRGSSYNEQFF
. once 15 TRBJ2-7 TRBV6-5 TGTGCCAGCAGTCCCTCAGGGTACGCAGGCTACGAGCAGTACTTC CASSPSGYAGYEQYF
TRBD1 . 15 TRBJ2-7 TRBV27 TGTGCCAGCACCCCAGGGACAGGGCTTGCCTACGAGCAGTACTTC CASTPGTGLAYEQYF
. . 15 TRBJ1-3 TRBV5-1 TGCGCCAGCAGCCCGGGAACCAACTCTGGAAACACCATATATTTT CASSPGTNSGNTIYF